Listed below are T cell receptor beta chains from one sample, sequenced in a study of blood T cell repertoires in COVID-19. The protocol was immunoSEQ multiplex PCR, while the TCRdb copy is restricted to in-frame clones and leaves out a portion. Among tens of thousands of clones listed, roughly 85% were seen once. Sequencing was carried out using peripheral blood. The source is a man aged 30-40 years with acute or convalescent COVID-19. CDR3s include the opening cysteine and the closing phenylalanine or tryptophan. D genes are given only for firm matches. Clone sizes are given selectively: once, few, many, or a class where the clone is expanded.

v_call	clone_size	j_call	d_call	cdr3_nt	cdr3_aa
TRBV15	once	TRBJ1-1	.	TGTGCCACCAGCAGGGGGGGGACTAAGGCTGAAGCTTTCTTT	CATSRGGTKAEAFF
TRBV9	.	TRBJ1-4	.	TGTGCCAGCAGCGTAACACAGGGCGGCGAAAAACTGTTTTTT	CASSVTQGGEKLFF
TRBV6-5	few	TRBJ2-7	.	TGTGCCAGCAGTTACCGACAGGTTTACGACGAGCAGTACTTC	CASSYRQVYDEQYF
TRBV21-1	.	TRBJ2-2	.	TGTGCCAGCAGCAGGGGGGGACAGGGTTTGGCCGGGGAGCTGTTTTTT	CASSRGGQGLAGELFF
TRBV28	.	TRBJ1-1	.	TGTGCCAGCAGTTTCGGGAGGGCAGGGTACAACACTGAAGCTTTCTTT	CASSFGRAGYNTEAFF
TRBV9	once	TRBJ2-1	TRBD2	TGTGCCAGCAGCGCCCGACTAGCGGGTTACAATGAGCAGTTCTTC	CASSARLAGYNEQFF
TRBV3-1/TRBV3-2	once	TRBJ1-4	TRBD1	TGTGCCAGCAGCCCCTCGGAGACAGGGGATGAAAAACTGTTTTTT	CASSPSETGDEKLFF
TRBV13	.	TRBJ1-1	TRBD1	TGTGCCAGCAGCAAGGACAGGGGGCGCCCCTTTTATAAAGCTTTCTTT	CASSKDRGRPFYKAFF
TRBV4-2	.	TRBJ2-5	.	TGTGCCAGCAGCCAAGACCAGGCAGAGACCCAGTACTTC	CASSQDQAETQYF
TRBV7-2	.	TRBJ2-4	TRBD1	TGTGCCAGCAGCCCGGGACAGGGGGGAGCCAAAAACATTCAGTACTTC	CASSPGQGGAKNIQYF
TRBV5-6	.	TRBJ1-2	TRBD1	TGTGCCAGCAGCTTCTTGAGGGGACAGGGCGGCTACACCTTC	CASSFLRGQGGYTF
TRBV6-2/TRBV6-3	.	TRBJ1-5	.	TGTGCCAGCAGTCCACAGGGAGGCAATCAGCCCCAGCATTTT	CASSPQGGNQPQHF
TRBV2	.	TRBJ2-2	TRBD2	TGTGCCAGCAGTAAGCGGGGGCTACACACCGGGGAGCTGTTTTTT	CASSKRGLHTGELFF
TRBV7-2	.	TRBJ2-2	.	TGTGCCAGCAATCTGGGGGGATTTGTTTCCGGGGAGCTGTTTTTT	CASNLGGFVSGELFF
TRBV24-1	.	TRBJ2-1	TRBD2	TGTGCCACCAGTGACCCCCAAGCGGGGGGGCTTTGGGAATACGGTGAGCAGTTCTTC	CATSDPQAGGLWEYGEQFF
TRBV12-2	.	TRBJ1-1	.	TGTGCAAGTCGCGGGCGTTATGAAGGCACTGAAGCTTTCTTT	CASRGRYEGTEAFF
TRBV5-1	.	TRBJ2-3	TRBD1	TGCGCCAGCAGCCCGACCCCCAACAGAGGGGGCGCGACAGATACGCAGTATTTT	CASSPTPNRGGATDTQYF
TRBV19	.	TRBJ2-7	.	TGTGCCAGTAGCAAACAGGTGAACTACGAGCAGTACTTC	CASSKQVNYEQYF
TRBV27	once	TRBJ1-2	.	TGTGCCAGTTACCGGGACAAAGCGAGCTATGGCTACACCTTC	CASYRDKASYGYTF
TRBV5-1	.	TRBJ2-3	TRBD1	TGCGCCAGCAGCCGAAACAGACAGGGACCTTACCCAGATACGCAGTATTTT	CASSRNRQGPYPDTQYF
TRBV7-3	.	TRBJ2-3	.	TGTGCCAGCAGCTTAAATGCGGGTTCGGCAGATACGCAGTATTTT	CASSLNAGSADTQYF
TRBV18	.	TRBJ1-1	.	TGTGCCAGCTCCCCCGGCGGGGCGGAAGCTTTCTTT	CASSPGGAEAFF
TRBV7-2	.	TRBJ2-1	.	TGTGCCAGCAGCTTATTCGGAGGGAGCGATGAGCAGTTCTTC	CASSLFGGSDEQFF
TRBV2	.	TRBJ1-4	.	TGTGCCAGCAGTGAAAATGCAGGGGCGAATGAAAAACTGTTTTTT	CASSENAGANEKLFF
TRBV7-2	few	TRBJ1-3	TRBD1	TGTGCCAGCAGCCCCGGACAGGGGCTAGGGAACACCATATATTTT	CASSPGQGLGNTIYF
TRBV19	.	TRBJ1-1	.	TGTGCCAGTAGCGACAGCTTTCGGAACACTGAAGCTTTCTTT	CASSDSFRNTEAFF
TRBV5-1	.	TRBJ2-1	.	TGCGCCAGCAGCTTGGGAGATTGGCGGGCCTCCTACAATGAGCAGTTCTTC	CASSLGDWRASYNEQFF
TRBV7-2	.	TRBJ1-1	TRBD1	TGTGCCAGCAGCTTAGGCCCCCAGGGGGTAGCTGAAGCTTTCTTT	CASSLGPQGVAEAFF
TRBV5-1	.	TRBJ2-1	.	TGCGCCAGCAGTGACTTCAATGAGCAGTTCTTC	CASSDFNEQFF
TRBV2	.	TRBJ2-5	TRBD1	TGTGCCAGCAGTGAAGCCGGACAGGGCCCGGAGACCCAGTACTTC	CASSEAGQGPETQYF
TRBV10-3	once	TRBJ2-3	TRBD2	TGTGCCATCAGTGACGGTGGCGGGGGGCCCACAGATACGCAGTATTTT	CAISDGGGGPTDTQYF
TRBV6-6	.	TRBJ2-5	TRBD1	TGTGCCAGCAGTTACTGGCGACAGGGGGCTGAAGAGACCCAGTACTTC	CASSYWRQGAEETQYF